Below, 22 T cell receptor beta chains from the same sample are listed, as sequenced in a study of chemoradiotherapy in HPV16-positive cancers. Libraries were prepared by immunoSEQ multiplex PCR; TCRdb keeps only in-frame clonotypes and omits some of them. Of 30,000 to 40,000 clones in the sample, approximately 92% were seen once. This specimen consisted of blood, obtained from a patient who underwent chemoradiotherapy. The receptors were gathered from a human donor with HPV-associated anogenital cancer.

This clone was seen a single time. The genes are TRBV19 and TRBJ1-1; no firm D call. From germline, CDR1 is LNHDA and CDR2 SQIVND (reference sequence). The CDR3 covers 13 residues. V lost 3 bases to trimming and J lost 0 bases, with 5 bases between them. CDR3 sequence (DNA): TGTGCCAGTAGTATCCAGTTGAACACTGAAGCTTTCTTT. Residues: CASSIQLNTEAFF. Filled out from reference TRBV19 and TRBJ1-1, the complete variable domain reads DGGITQSPKYLFRKEGQNVTLSCEQNLNHDAMYWYRQDPGQGLRLIYYSQIVNDFQKGDIAEGYSVSREKKESFPLTVTSAQKNPTAFYLCASSIQLNTEAFFGQGTRLTVV.

Only one count was recorded for this clone. The V call is TRBV6-5, the J call TRBJ1-1; no reliable D call. V was pared by 5 bases and J by 11 bases, with 15 bases between. In germline, CDR1 is MNHEY, CDR2 SVGAGI. CDR3 length equals 12 residues. CDR3 bases: TGTGCCAGCAGTGCCCGGTTGGGCGAGGCTTTCTTT. This gives the protein CASSARLGEAFF.

The CDR3 loop is CASSSGSGANVLTF. DNA for the CDR3: TGTGCCAGCAGCTCAGGGTCCGGGGCCAACGTCCTGACTTTC. This chain connects TRBV11-3 to TRBJ2-6; D is possibly TRBD1 (5 bases). The CDR3 runs 14 residues. Germline V CDR1 and CDR2: SGHNT, YENEEA. Trimming took 4 bases from V and 4 from J, leaving 8 bases between them.

The gene calls are TRBV11-3 and TRBJ2-7; 9 bases fit TRBD1. Germline CDR1 reads SGHNT; CDR2 reads YENEEA. The CDR3 spans 14 residues. Losses at the gene ends were 5 bases for V and 3 bases for J; bases not matched to a gene: 5. DNA for the CDR3: TGTGCCAGCAGCATGGGACAGGGCGGCTACGAGCAGTACTTC. It yields the protein CASSMGQGGYEQYF.

CDR3 in DNA: TGTGCCTGGCAGGGGCCCGGCGGGAATTCACCCCTCCACTTT. Translated: CAWQGPGGNSPLHF. The chain has TRBV30 and TRBJ1-6, with a possible D match to TRBD1 (6 bases). Trimming pared 5 bases from V and 7 bases from J, leaving 15 bases between. The germline V gene encodes CDR1 GTSNPN and CDR2 SVGIG (reference sequence). This CDR3 is 14 amino acids long.

The rearrangement joins TRBV9 to TRBJ1-6; D perhaps matches TRBD1 (6 bases). The CDR3 is 14 residues long. CDR1 is SGDLS, CDR2 YYNGEE, per germline. V lost 0 bases, J lost 10 bases, and 11 bases lay in between. The CDR3 loop is CASSVAGENSPLHF. CDR3 DNA: TGTGCCAGCAGCGTAGCAGGGGAAAACTCACCCCTCCACTTT.

The V and J genes are TRBV5-4 and TRBJ1-2; D is perhaps TRBD1 (5 bases). Germline V gene data show CDR1 as SGHNT and CDR2 as YYREEE (reference sequence). Trimming pared 4 bases from V and 3 bases from J, leaving 13 bases between. The CDR3 spans 14 residues. CDR3 nucleotide sequence: TGTGCCAGCAGCCCGAGGGACTCTTACTATGGCTACACCTTC. Translated: CASSPRDSYYGYTF.

This chain uses TRBV5-5 with TRBJ2-7; D is undetermined. From germline, CDR1 is SGHKS and CDR2 YYEKEE (reference sequence). V shed 0 bases and J shed 3 bases, with 4 bases lying between them. This CDR3 contains 12 residues. CDR3 amino acids: CASSLGDYEQYF. As DNA, the CDR3 is TGTGCCAGCAGCTTGGGTGACTACGAGCAGTACTTC.

CDR3 residues: CASQGGSGVDRDSYEQYF. In DNA form, the CDR3 reads TGCGCCAGCCAGGGGGGATCAGGGGTGGACCGAGACTCCTACGAGCAGTACTTC. The chain links TRBV5-1 to TRBJ2-7, with a tentative D call TRBD1 (7 bases). Trimming cost V 7 bases and J 0 bases, with 26 bases left between them. The CDR3 is 18 amino acids. CDR1 and CDR2 (germline): SGHRS, YFSETQ.

The CDR3 DNA sequence: TGCGCCAGCAGCTGGGGGGGGACGGGCACTGAAGCTTTCTTT. It is translated as CASSWGGTGTEAFF. This rearrangement joins TRBV5-1 to TRBJ1-1, with D possibly TRBD1 on 5 matching bases. The V gene's germline CDR1 is SGHRS and CDR2 YFSETQ. The ends were cut back, 3 bases at V and 4 bases at J, with 13 bases in the middle. The CDR3 is 14 amino acids.

With regard to this clone: A read error may produce the germline difference seen at one junction end. J is TRBJ2-3 and V is TRBV5-6, with D possibly TRBD2 on 6 matching bases. Germline V CDR1 and CDR2: SGHDT, YYEEEE. The length of the CDR3 is 12 residues. CDR3 amino acids: CASSRGTRGGFF. Written as DNA, the CDR3 is TGTGCCAGCAGCCGGGGGACCCGGGGCGGATTCTTT.

CDR3 bases: TGTGCCAGCTCAGCGACTAGCGGGGGGACGGTAGATACGCAGTATTTT. Its translation is CASSATSGGTVDTQYF. The J gene is TRBJ2-3, the V gene TRBV18; TRBD2 agrees at 13 bases. Germline CDR1 KGHSH, CDR2 LQKENI. This CDR3 has 16 amino acids. Germline trimming cut 5 bases from V and 5 bases from J; bases unmatched to any gene: 7.

Written as DNA, the CDR3 is TGTGCCAGCAGCGCTATGACTTTCCCCGGGGAGCTGTTTTTT. Residues: CASSAMTFPGELFF. The rearrangement uses TRBV7-2 and TRBJ2-2, with D uncertain. The CDR3 spans 14 residues. Germline loops: CDR1 SGHTA, CDR2 FQGNSA. V was pared by 5 bases and J by 6 bases, with 13 bases between.

The chain combines TRBV6-1 with TRBJ2-7; the D gene is possibly TRBD1 (6 bases). Germline-derived CDR1 and CDR2 are MNHNS and SASEGT. The V and J ends lost 11 bases and 0 bases respectively, with 14 bases between them. CDR3 size: 13 residues. The CDR3 sequence: CAGRQDPSYEQYF. The CDR3 DNA reads TGTGCCGGCCGACAGGATCCCTCCTACGAGCAGTACTTC.

The rearrangement links TRBV19 to TRBJ1-5; TRBD1 agrees at 10 bases. The V gene's germline CDR1 is LNHDA and CDR2 SQIVND (reference sequence). The CDR3 spans 14 residues. Losses at the gene ends were 5 bases for V and 5 bases for J; bases not matched to a gene: 3. The CDR3 sequence: CASSFGTGDQPQHF. CDR3 nucleotide sequence: TGTGCCAGTAGTTTCGGGACAGGGGATCAGCCCCAGCATTTT.

The chain carries TRBV7-8 and TRBJ2-7, with D possibly being TRBD2 (5 bases). Trimming took 8 bases from V and 2 from J, leaving 16 bases between them. Germline loops: CDR1 SGHVS, CDR2 FQNEAQ. The CDR3 covers 14 residues. The CDR3 region has the DNA TGTGCCAGCCTGCTCGGAGGCCCCACCTACGAGCAGTACTTC. Translation: CASLLGGPTYEQYF.

V is TRBV11-1 and J is TRBJ1-3; D not certain. The germline CDR1 and CDR2 sequences are SGHAT and FQDESV (reference sequence). V shed 3 bases and J shed 4 bases, with 4 bases lying between them. The CDR3 runs 12 residues. Here the CDR3 DNA reads TGTGCCAGCAGCTTTTACGGAAACACCATATATTTT. As protein: CASSFYGNTIYF.

V gene TRBV15 combines with J gene TRBJ2-5; D is ambiguous. The CDR3 is 16 residues long. Germline assignment: CDR1 LNHNV and CDR2 YYDKDF (reference sequence). Trimming pared 0 bases from V and 2 bases from J, leaving 13 bases between. As DNA, the CDR3 is TGTGCCACCAGCAGAGATCAGTCGGCATATCAAGAGACCCAGTACTTC. Translated, it gives CATSRDQSAYQETQYF. The complete variable domain, with remaining parts taken from reference TRBV15 and TRBJ2-5, reads DAMVIQNPRYQVTQFGKPVTLSCSQTLNHNVMYWYQQKSSQAPKLLFHYYDKDFNNEADTPDNFQSRRPNTSFCFLDIRSPGLGDTAMYLCATSRDQSAYQETQYFGPGTRLLVL.

The chain employs TRBV6-1 and TRBJ2-7, with a possible D match to TRBD2 (6 bases). This CDR3 is 15 amino acids long. The V end lost 1 base, the J end lost 2 bases, and 12 bases lay between the germline ends. Germline values: CDR1 MNHNS, CDR2 SASEGT. The CDR3 DNA sequence: TGTGCCAGCAGTGAAGAAAACGGGGGTACCTACGAGCAGTACTTC. Protein product: CASSEENGGTYEQYF.

This clone was counted a single time. The CDR3 DNA reads as TGTGCCAGCAGCGTAGAACCGAGCGATGAGCAGTTCTTC. Translated, it gives CASSVEPSDEQFF. The chain uses TRBV9 and TRBJ2-1, with D unclear. The V end lost 0 bases, the J end lost 8 bases, and 9 bases lay between the germline ends. The CDR3 is 13 residues long. Germline CDR1 reads SGDLS; CDR2 reads YYNGEE.

V gene TRBV2 combines with J gene TRBJ2-5, with D possibly TRBD1 on 5 matching bases. Germline lookup yields CDR1 SNHLY and CDR2 FYNNEI. The CDR3 is 19 amino acids. The V gene lost 7 bases and the J gene lost 2 bases, with 29 bases spanning the gap. CDR3 in amino acids: CASNFLDKKTGRGQETQYF. The CDR3 nucleotides are TGTGCCAGCAACTTCTTGGACAAAAAAACTGGTAGGGGACAAGAGACCCAGTACTTC.

This rearrangement joins TRBV9 to TRBJ2-1; 8 bases agree with TRBD2. This CDR3 spans 17 amino acids. Unmatched junction bases numbered 16, after V lost 2 bases and J lost 9 bases. The germline gives CDR1 SGDLS, CDR2 YYNGEE. The chain's CDR3 is CASSVLSGGLREVEQFF. The CDR3 DNA sequence: TGTGCCAGCAGCGTCCTGAGCGGGGGTTTACGCGAGGTTGAGCAGTTCTTC.